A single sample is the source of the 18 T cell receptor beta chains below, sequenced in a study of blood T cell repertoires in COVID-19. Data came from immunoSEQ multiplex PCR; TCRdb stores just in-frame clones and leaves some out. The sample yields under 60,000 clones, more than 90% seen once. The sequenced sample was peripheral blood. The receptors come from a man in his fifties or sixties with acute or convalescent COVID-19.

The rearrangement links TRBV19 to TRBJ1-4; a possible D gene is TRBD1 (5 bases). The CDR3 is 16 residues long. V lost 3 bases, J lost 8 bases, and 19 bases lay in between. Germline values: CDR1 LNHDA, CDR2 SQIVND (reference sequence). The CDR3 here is CASSILAGSSREKLFF. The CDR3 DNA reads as TGTGCCAGTAGTATTCTGGCAGGGTCTTCGCGGGAAAAACTGTTTTTT.

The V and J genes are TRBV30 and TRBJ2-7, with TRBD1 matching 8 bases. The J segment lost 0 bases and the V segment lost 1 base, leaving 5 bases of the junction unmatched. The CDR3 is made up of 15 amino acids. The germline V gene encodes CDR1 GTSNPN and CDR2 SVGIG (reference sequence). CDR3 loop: CAWSADRGTSYEQYF. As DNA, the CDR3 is TGTGCCTGGAGTGCAGACAGGGGCACCTCCTACGAGCAGTACTTC.

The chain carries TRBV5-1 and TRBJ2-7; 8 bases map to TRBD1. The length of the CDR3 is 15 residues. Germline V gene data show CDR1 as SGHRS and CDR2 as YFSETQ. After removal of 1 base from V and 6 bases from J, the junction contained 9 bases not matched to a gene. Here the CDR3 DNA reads TGCGCCAGCAGCTTGAACGCGCAGGGGGCAGGCGAGCAGTACTTC. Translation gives CASSLNAQGAGEQYF.

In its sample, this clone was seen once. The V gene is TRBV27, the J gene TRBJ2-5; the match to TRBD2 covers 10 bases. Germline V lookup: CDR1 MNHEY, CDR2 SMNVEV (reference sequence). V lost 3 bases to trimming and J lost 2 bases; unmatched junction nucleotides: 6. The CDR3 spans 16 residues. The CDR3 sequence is CASSFMGLARQETQYF. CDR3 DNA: TGTGCCAGCAGTTTTATGGGACTAGCGCGTCAAGAGACCCAGTACTTC.

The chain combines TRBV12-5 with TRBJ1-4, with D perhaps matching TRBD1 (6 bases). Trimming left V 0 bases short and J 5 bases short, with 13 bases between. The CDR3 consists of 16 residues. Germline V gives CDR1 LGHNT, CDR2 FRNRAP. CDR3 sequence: CASGLVSQGWNEKLFF. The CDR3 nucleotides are TGTGCTAGTGGTTTGGTCTCGCAGGGGTGGAATGAAAAACTGTTTTTT.

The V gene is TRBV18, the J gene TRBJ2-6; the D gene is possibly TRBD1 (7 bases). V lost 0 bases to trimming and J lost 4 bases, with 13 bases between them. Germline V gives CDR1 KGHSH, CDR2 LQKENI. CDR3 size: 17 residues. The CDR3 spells CASSPPEGARGANVLTF. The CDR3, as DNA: TGTGCCAGCTCACCACCGGAGGGGGCGCGGGGGGCCAACGTCCTGACTTTC.

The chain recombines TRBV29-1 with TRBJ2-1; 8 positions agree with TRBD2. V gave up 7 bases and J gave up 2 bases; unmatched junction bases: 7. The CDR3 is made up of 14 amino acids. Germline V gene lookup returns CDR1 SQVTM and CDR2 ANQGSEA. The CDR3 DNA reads TGCAGCGCCCGAGCGGGAGCCACCTACAATGAGCAGTTCTTC. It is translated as CSARAGATYNEQFF.

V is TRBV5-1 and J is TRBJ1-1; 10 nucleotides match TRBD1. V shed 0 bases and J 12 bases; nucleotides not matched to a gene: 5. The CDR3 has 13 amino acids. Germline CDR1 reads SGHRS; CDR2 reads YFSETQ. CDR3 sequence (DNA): TGCGCCAGCAGCTTGGGTGGGACAGGGGTTACTTTCTTT. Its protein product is CASSLGGTGVTFF.

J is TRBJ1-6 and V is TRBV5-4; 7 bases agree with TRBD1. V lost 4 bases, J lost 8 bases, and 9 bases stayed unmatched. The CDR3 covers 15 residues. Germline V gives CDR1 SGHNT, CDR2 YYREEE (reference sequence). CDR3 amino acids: CASSKGQELYSPLHF. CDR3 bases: TGTGCCAGCAGCAAAGGACAGGAGTTATATTCACCCCTCCACTTT.

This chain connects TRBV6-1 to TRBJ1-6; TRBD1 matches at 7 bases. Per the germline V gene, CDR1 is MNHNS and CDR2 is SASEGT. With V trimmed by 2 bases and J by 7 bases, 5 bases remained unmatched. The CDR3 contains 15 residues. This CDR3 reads CASSERQGSNSPLHF. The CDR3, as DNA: TGTGCCAGCAGTGAACGACAGGGATCCAATTCACCCCTCCACTTT.

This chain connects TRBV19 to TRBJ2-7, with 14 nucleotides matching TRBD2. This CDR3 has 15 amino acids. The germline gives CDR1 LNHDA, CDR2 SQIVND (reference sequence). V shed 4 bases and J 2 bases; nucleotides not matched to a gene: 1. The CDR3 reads CASSRTSGGTYEQYF. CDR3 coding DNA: TGTGCCAGTAGTAGGACTAGCGGGGGGACCTACGAGCAGTACTTC.

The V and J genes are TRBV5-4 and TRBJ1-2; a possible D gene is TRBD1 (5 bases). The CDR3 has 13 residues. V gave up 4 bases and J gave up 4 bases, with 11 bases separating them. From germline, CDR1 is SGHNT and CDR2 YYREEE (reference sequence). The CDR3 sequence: CASSVGGGYGYTF. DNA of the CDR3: TGTGCCAGCAGCGTAGGCGGGGGCTATGGCTACACCTTC.

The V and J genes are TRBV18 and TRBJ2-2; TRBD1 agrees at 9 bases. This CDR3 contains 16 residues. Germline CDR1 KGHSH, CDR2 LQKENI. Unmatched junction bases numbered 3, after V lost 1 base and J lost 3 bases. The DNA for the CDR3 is TGTGCCAGCTCACCACTAAGACAGGGGGACACCGGGGAGCTGTTTTTT. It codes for CASSPLRQGDTGELFF.

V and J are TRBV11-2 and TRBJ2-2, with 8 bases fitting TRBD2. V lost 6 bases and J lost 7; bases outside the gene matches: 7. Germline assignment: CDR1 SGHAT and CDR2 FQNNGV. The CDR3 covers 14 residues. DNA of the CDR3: TGTGCCAGCAGTCCAGCACTAGCGGTCGGGGAGCTGTTTTTT. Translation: CASSPALAVGELFF.

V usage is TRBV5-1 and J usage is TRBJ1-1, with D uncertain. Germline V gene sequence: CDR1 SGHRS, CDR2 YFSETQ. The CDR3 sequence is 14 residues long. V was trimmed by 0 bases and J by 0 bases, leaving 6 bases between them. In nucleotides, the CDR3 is TGCGCCAGCAGCTTGGACAGTTTGAACACTGAAGCTTTCTTT. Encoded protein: CASSLDSLNTEAFF.

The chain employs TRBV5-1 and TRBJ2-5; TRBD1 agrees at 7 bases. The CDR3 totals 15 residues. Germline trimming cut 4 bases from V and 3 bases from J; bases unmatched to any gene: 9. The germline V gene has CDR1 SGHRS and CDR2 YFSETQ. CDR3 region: CASSPTDRPEETQYF. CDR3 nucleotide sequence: TGCGCCAGCAGCCCTACGGACAGGCCCGAAGAGACCCAGTACTTC. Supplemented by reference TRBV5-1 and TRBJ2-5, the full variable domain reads KAGVTQTPRYLIKTRGQQVTLSCSPISGHRSVSWYQQTPGQGLQFLFEYFSETQRNKGNFPGRFSGRQFSNSRSEMNVSTLELGDSALYLCASSPTDRPEETQYFGPGTRLLVL.

DNA for the CDR3: TGTGCCAGCAGCCAGGAGGGAATGACGCAGTATTTT. It translates to CASSQEGMTQYF. This chain uses TRBV5-5 with TRBJ2-3; a possible D gene is TRBD2 (6 bases). CDR3 size: 12 residues. CDR1 SGHKS and CDR2 YYEKEE come from the germline V gene (reference sequence). The germline V and J ends were trimmed by 4 bases and 9 bases, with 12 bases remaining between them.

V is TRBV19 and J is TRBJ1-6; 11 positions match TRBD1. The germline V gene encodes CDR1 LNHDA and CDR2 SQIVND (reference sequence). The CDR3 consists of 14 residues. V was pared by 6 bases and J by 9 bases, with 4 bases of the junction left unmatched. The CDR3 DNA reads TGTGCCAGTAGAACCGGGACAGGGGGTTCACCCCTCCACTTT. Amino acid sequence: CASRTGTGGSPLHF.